These T cell receptor beta chains were read from a single sample in a study of patients and donors after allogeneic stem cell transplantation. TCRdb redid the calling of the RT-PCR reads with MiXCR, one entry per CDR3 protein. Here the sample spans over 200,000 distinct CDR3 sequences, about 37% being singletons. The sequenced sample was blood, either unsorted or a sorted T cell fraction (not recorded which). Receptor source: a human donor who was either an allogeneic HSCT recipient or a stem cell or donor lymphocyte infusion donor (not recorded which). It is not recorded whose cells these are; they may come from a transplant donor. Both conserved end residues are part of each CDR3. A D gene is named only where the DNA matches it firmly. Clone sizes are given selectively: once, few, many, or a class where the clone is expanded.

d_call	clone_size	v_call	j_call	cdr3_nt	cdr3_aa
NA	NA	TRBV20-1	TRBJ2-2	TGCAGTGCTAGAGATCCGAGGCAGCCGAACACCGGGGAGCTGTTTTTT	CSARDPRQPNTGELFF
NA	few	TRBV7-3	TRBJ2-5	TGTGCCAGCAGCTTAAAAAGGGAGACCCAGTACTTC	CASSLKRETQYF
NA	few	TRBV20-1	TRBJ2-6	TGCAGTGCTGCCAAAAGTGGGGCCAACGTCCTGACTTTC	CSAAKSGANVLTF
NA	few	TRBV12-3/TRBV12-4	TRBJ1-5	TGTGCCAGCAGCTCTCAGGGTATCAATCAGCCCCAGCATTTT	CASSSQGINQPQHF
NA	NA	TRBV12-3/TRBV12-4	TRBJ1-1	TGTGCCAGCAACGAGGGGCACAATGAAGCTTTCTTT	CASNEGHNEAFF
TRBD1	NA	TRBV27	TRBJ2-1	TGTGCCAGCGGCGGACAGGGGAGGATGAATGAGCAGTTCTTC	CASGGQGRMNEQFF
NA	NA	TRBV14	TRBJ1-1	TGTGCCAGCAGCCACCAAAGGGGTTTCACTGAAGCTTTCTTT	CASSHQRGFTEAFF
NA	NA	TRBV11-1	TRBJ2-1	TGTGCCAGCAGCTTACCCAGAAGGGCCGCGAATGAGCAGTTCTTC	CASSLPRRAANEQFF
NA	NA	TRBV29-1	TRBJ1-1	TGCAGCGTGGGAAGGGGATTGAACACTGAAGCTTTCTTT	CSVGRGLNTEAFF
TRBD1	few	TRBV7-9	TRBJ1-1	TGTGCCAGCAGCTTAGCTCATCGGACAGGGCGATACATGAACACTGAAGCTTTCTTT	CASSLAHRTGRYMNTEAFF
TRBD2	few	TRBV5-1	TRBJ2-1	TGCGCCAGCAGCTACTTAGCGGGGGGGCGTGATGAGCAGTTCTTC	CASSYLAGGRDEQFF
NA	few	TRBV7-6	TRBJ1-3	TGTGCCAGCAGCTTAGAATTCGGGGGAAACACCATATATTTT	CASSLEFGGNTIYF
TRBD2	NA	TRBV7-8	TRBJ2-3	TGTGCCAGCAGCTTTTCGGTAGCGGGGGGTCGTACTAGCACAGATACGCAGTATTTT	CASSFSVAGGRTSTDTQYF
NA	NA	TRBV5-1	TRBJ2-3	TGCGCCAGCAGCTCGCCCCCCGACATCCCTAGCACAGATACGCAGTATTTT	CASSSPPDIPSTDTQYF
NA	few	TRBV12-3/TRBV12-4	TRBJ1-4	TGTGCCAGCAGGAAAACAGGGCCCAATGAAAAACTGTTTTTT	CASRKTGPNEKLFF
TRBD1	NA	TRBV15	TRBJ2-5	TGTGCCACCAGCAGAGGAGACAGGGTGGATTTGGAGACCCAGTACTTC	CATSRGDRVDLETQYF
NA	NA	TRBV29-1	TRBJ2-2	TGCAGCGTTGGGGACATGGTCACCGGGGAGCTGTTTTTT	CSVGDMVTGELFF
NA	NA	TRBV21-1	TRBJ1-6	TGTGCCAGCAGCAAAGATTTTGTGGGGAGTTCACCCCTCCACTTT	CASSKDFVGSSPLHF
TRBD2	NA	TRBV7-8	TRBJ2-1	TGTGCCAGCAGCTTTTTCCTAGCGGGGGGGAATGAGCAGTTCTTC	CASSFFLAGGNEQFF
TRBD1	few	TRBV6-6	TRBJ1-3	TGTGCCAGCAGTTATTCGGACAGGGGACCAGGAAACACCATATATTTT	CASSYSDRGPGNTIYF
NA	NA	TRBV12-3/TRBV12-4	TRBJ2-1	TGTGCCAGCACCCCCGGCAATGAGCAGTTCTTC	CASTPGNEQFF
NA	NA	TRBV2	TRBJ1-5	TGTGCCAGCAGTGATGTTCAAGGGGGAGGCAATCAGCCCCAGCATTTT	CASSDVQGGGNQPQHF
NA	once	TRBV6-6	TRBJ2-7	TGTGCCAGCAGTTCACCAGGGGTCCTTTACGAGCAGTACTTC	CASSSPGVLYEQYF
NA	few	TRBV12-3/TRBV12-4	TRBJ1-4	TGTGCCAGCAGTTTCCGGGCCGAACAAAATGAAAAACTGTTTTTT	CASSFRAEQNEKLFF
NA	once	TRBV5-8	TRBJ2-5	TGTGCCAGCAGCCGGACCGAGAAGACCCAGTACTTC	CASSRTEKTQYF
TRBD1	once	TRBV20-1	TRBJ2-1	TGCAGTGCTAGCCCACAGGGGGCGCTGAAATTCTACAATGAGCAGTTCTTC	CSASPQGALKFYNEQFF
TRBD1	NA	TRBV7-6	TRBJ1-6	TGTGCCAGCAGCCCGTGGACAGGGGAGAATTCACCCCTCCACTTT	CASSPWTGENSPLHF
NA	NA	TRBV4-1	TRBJ1-2	TGCGCCAGCAAGACAGACCCGAGGGGGGCCTATGGCTACACCTTC	CASKTDPRGAYGYTF
TRBD1	NA	TRBV15	TRBJ2-7	TGTGCCACCAGCAGAGATGCAAACCCGACAGGGGCCTACGAGCAGTACTTC	CATSRDANPTGAYEQYF
NA	NA	TRBV14	TRBJ2-6	TGTGCCAGCAGCTCTTCCTTCGGCGTCCTGACTTTC	CASSSSFGVLTF
TRBD1	NA	TRBV29-1	TRBJ2-6	TGCAGCGTTGAAGATCTCGGGACAGGGGGCCCTGGGGCCGACGTCCTGACTTTC	CSVEDLGTGGPGADVLTF
NA	NA	TRBV7-2	TRBJ1-2	TGTGCCAGCACCCCCGGGGGGGAGAACTATGGCTACACCTTC	CASTPGGENYGYTF
NA	many	TRBV20-1	TRBJ1-2	TGCAGTGCTAGAGTGAGCTATGGCTACACCTTC	CSARVSYGYTF
NA	few	TRBV7-2	TRBJ1-3	TGTGCCAGCAGCTTAGCGCAACGGAGATCGGGAGGAAACACCATATATTTT	CASSLAQRRSGGNTIYF
NA	NA	TRBV9	TRBJ2-5	TGTGCCAGCAGCGTAGGAGGTATCGAGACCCAGCACTTC	CASSVGGIETQHF
NA	NA	TRBV29-1	TRBJ2-5	TGCAGCGTCCAAGAAATGGAGACCCAGTACTTC	CSVQEMETQYF
NA	few	TRBV6-6	TRBJ1-6	TGTGCCAGCAGTTACGATAGGGAGATTTCACCCCTCCACTTT	CASSYDREISPLHF
NA	NA	TRBV10-3	TRBJ1-2	TGTGCCATCAGCGTCGTCGGGACGATATACACCTTC	CAISVVGTIYTF
NA	NA	TRBV15	TRBJ2-5	TGTGCCACCAGCAGAGCCCCGACACAAGGGGAGACCCAGTACTTC	CATSRAPTQGETQYF
NA	NA	TRBV12-3/TRBV12-4	TRBJ1-2	TGTGCCATCCAGAAGTTCTATGGCTACACCTTC	CAIQKFYGYTF
NA	few	TRBV5-6	TRBJ2-2	TGTGCCAGCAGCTTGGGCTTATCCCCCCTTAGGGAGCTGTTTTTT	CASSLGLSPLRELFF
TRBD1	few	TRBV7-8	TRBJ1-5	TGTGCCAGCAGCGCCCCAGGGGGCCGCAATCAGCCCCAGCATTTT	CASSAPGGRNQPQHF
NA	NA	TRBV5-1	TRBJ2-5	TGCGCCAGCAGCTTGCCGGGGAGAGAGTCCCAGTACTTC	CASSLPGRESQYF
NA	NA	TRBV11-2	TRBJ2-3	TGTGCCAGCAGCCCCCAGGACCTCACAGATACGCAGTATTTT	CASSPQDLTDTQYF
NA	NA	TRBV18	TRBJ1-1	TGTGCCAGCTCACCACCGAGGGCTTTGAACACTGAAGCTTTCTTT	CASSPPRALNTEAFF
TRBD1	NA	TRBV23-1	TRBJ1-6	TGCGCCAATACAGGGGGCCTTTCACCCCTCCACTTT	CANTGGLSPLHF
NA	NA	TRBV18	TRBJ1-2	TGTGCCAGCTCACCCCCTGGGGGCGCTGACTATGGCTACACCTTC	CASSPPGGADYGYTF
NA	few	TRBV5-1	TRBJ1-1	TGCGCCAGCAGCCGGGACACTGGACATCACACTGAAGCTTTCTTT	CASSRDTGHHTEAFF
NA	NA	TRBV7-9	TRBJ1-2	TGTGCCAGCAGCTTAGAGGACGGACGGCACTATGGCTACACCTTC	CASSLEDGRHYGYTF
NA	NA	TRBV6-4	TRBJ2-5	TGTGCCAGCAGTGACTCGGAACTCTCAGGGAGTGGGGGGACCCAGTACTTC	CASSDSELSGSGGTQYF
NA	few	TRBV7-9	TRBJ1-1	TGTGCCAGCAGCTACCTTGCAGGACCGAACACTGAAGCTTTCTTT	CASSYLAGPNTEAFF
NA	NA	TRBV12-3/TRBV12-4	TRBJ1-5	TGTGCCAGCAGATCTGGCAATCAGCCCCAGCATTTT	CASRSGNQPQHF
NA	NA	TRBV4-1	TRBJ1-2	TGCGCCAGCAGCCAAGGGGGAGTCTATGGCTACACCTTC	CASSQGGVYGYTF
TRBD2	NA	TRBV5-1	TRBJ2-1	TGCGCCAGCAGCTTAAGCGGGGGGGCCGATGAGCAGTTCTTC	CASSLSGGADEQFF
TRBD1	few	TRBV29-1	TRBJ2-7	TGCAGCGTTGCGGGACAGGGATACCACGAGCAGTACTTC	CSVAGQGYHEQYF